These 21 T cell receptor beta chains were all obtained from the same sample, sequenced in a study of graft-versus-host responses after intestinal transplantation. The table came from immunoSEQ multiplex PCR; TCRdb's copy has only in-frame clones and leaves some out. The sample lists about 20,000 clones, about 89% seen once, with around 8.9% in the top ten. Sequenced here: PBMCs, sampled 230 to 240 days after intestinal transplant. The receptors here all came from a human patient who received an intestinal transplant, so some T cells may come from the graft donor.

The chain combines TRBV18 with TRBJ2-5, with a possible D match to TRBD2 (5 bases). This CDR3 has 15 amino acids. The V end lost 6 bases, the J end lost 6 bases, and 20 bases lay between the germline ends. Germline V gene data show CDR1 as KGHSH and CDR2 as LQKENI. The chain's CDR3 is CASSPDGVGEKTQYF. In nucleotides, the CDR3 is TGTGCCAGCTCCCCCGACGGGGTCGGCGAAAAGACCCAGTACTTC.

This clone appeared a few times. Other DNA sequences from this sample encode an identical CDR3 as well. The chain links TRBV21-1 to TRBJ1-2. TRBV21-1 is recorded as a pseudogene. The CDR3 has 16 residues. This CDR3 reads CASSKEGQGRVWCYTF. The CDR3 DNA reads TGTGCCAGCAGCAAAGAGGGTCAGGGGAGGGTTTGGTGCTACACCTTC.

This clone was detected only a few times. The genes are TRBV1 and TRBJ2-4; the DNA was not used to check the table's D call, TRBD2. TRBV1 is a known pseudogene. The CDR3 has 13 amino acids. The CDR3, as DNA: TGCACCACCAGCCATGAGGGGGGGGACATTCAGTACTTC. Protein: CTTSHEGGDIQYF.

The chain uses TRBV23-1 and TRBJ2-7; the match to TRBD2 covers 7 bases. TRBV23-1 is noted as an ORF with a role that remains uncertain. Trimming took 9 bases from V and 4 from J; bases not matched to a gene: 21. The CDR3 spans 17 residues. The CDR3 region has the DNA TGCGCCAGGAGCCCCAAAGGCCACCGGGGGGTATGGTACGAGCAGTACTTC. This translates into CARSPKGHRGVWYEQYF.

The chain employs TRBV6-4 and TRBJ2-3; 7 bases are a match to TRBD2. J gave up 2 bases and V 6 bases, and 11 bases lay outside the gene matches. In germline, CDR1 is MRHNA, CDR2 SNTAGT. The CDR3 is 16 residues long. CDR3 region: CASRKNGGSNTDTQYF. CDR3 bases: TGTGCCAGCAGGAAAAACGGGGGGTCGAACACAGATACGCAGTATTTT.

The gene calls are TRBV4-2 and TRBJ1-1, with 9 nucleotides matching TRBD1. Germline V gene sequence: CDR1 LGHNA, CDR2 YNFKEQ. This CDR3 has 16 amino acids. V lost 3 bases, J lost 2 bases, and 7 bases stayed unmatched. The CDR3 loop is CASSQDGQGLNTEAFF. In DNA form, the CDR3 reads TGTGCCAGCAGCCAGGACGGACAGGGGTTAAACACTGAAGCTTTCTTT.

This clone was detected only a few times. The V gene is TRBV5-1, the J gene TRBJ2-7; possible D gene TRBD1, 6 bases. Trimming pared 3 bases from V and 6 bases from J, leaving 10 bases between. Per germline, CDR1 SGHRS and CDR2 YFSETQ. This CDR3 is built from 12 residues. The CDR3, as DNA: TGCGCCAGCAGCTCTATACAGGGCGAGCAGTACTTC. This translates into CASSSIQGEQYF.

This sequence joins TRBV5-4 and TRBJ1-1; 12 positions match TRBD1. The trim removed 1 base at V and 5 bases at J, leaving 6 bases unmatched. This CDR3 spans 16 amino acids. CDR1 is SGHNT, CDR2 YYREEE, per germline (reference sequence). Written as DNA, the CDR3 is TGTGCCAGCAGCTTGCCCCCGGGACAGGGGGCGACTGAAGCTTTCTTT. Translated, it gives CASSLPPGQGATEAFF.

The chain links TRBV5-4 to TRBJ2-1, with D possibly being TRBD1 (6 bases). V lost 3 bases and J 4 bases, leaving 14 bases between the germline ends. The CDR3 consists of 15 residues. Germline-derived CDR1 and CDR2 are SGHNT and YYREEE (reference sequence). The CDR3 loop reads CASSSSGTHYNEQFF. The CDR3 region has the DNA TGTGCCAGCAGCTCATCCGGGACACATTACAATGAGCAGTTCTTC.

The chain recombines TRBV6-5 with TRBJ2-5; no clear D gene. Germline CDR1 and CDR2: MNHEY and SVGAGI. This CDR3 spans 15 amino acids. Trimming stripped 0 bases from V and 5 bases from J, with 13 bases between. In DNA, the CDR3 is TGTGCCAGCAGTTACTCCGGCTACACGTGGGAGACCCAGTACTTC. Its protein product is CASSYSGYTWETQYF.

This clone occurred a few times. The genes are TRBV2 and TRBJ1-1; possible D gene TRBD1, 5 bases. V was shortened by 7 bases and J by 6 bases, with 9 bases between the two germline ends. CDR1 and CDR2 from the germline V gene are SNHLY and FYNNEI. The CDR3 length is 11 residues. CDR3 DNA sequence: TGTGCCAGCATCGGGGCGGCTGAAGCTTTCTTT. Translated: CASIGAAEAFF.

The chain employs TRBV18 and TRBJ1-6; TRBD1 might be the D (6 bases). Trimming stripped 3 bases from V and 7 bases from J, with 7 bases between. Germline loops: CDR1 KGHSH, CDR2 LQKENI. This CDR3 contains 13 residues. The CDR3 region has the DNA TGTGCCAGCTCACCGCAGGGGAATTCACCCCTCCACTTT. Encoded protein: CASSPQGNSPLHF.

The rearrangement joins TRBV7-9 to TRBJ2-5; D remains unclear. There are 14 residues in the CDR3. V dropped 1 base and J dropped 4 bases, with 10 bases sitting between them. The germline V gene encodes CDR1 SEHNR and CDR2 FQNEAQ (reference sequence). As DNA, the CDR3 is TGTGCCAGCAGCTTAGATTGGGTCGTAGAGACCCAGTACTTC. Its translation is CASSLDWVVETQYF.

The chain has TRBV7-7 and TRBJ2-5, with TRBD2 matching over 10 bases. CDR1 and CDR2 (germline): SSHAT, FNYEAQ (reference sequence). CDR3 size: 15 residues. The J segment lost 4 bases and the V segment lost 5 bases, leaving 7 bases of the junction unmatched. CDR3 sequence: CASSRRLAGGETQYF. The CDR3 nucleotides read TGTGCCAGCAGCCGGAGACTAGCGGGCGGAGAGACCCAGTACTTC.

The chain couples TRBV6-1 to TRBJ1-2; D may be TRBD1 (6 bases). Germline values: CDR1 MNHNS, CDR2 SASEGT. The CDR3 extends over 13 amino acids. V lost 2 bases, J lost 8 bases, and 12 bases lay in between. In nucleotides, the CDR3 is TGTGCCAGCAGTGAAACAGGGTGGTTGGGCTACACCTTC. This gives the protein CASSETGWLGYTF.

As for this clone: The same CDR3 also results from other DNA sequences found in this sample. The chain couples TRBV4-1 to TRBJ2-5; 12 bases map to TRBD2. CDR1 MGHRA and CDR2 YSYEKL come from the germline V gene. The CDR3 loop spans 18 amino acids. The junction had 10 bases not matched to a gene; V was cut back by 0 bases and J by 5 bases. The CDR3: CASSQDSASGGGYETQYF. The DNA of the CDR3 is TGCGCCAGCAGCCAAGATTCGGCTAGCGGGGGGGGATATGAGACCCAGTACTTC.

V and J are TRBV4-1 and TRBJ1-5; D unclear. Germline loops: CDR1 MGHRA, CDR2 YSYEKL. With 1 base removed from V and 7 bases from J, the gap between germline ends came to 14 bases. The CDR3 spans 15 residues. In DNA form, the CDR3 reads TGCGCCAGCAGCCAAGGGGAACTAGGGCGGCAGCCCCAGCATTTT. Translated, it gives CASSQGELGRQPQHF.

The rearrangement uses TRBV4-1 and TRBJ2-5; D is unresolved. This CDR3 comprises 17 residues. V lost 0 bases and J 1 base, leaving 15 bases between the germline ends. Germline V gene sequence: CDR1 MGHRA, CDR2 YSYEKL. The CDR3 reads CASSQDMERVLQETQYF. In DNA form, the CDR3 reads TGCGCCAGCAGCCAAGATATGGAAAGGGTGCTCCAAGAGACCCAGTACTTC.

The DNA of the CDR3 is TGTGCCAGCGGCAACGGGTTTGAGCAGTTCTTC. Encoded protein: CASGNGFEQFF. The chain joins TRBV7-8 to TRBJ2-1, with unresolved D. CDR1 and CDR2 from the germline V gene are SGHVS and FQNEAQ. Trimming pared 8 bases from V and 9 bases from J, leaving 11 bases between. The CDR3 contains 11 residues.

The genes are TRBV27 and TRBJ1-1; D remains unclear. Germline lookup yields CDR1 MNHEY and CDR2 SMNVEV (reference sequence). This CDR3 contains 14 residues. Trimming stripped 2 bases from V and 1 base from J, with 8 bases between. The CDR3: CASSLIGRNTEAFF. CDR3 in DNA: TGTGCCAGCAGTTTAATCGGAAGGAACACTGAAGCTTTCTTT.

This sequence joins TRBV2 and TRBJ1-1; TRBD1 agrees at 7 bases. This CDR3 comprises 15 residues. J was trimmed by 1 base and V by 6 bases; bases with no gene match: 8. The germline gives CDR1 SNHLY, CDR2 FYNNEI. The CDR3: CASRPETGRNTEAFF. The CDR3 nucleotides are TGTGCCAGCAGACCCGAGACAGGGAGGAACACTGAAGCTTTCTTT.